The 28 T cell receptor beta chains reported below all come from one sample, sequenced in a study of blood T cell repertoires in COVID-19 (dated by TCRdb to about 2020). Library generation was performed with the immunoSEQ multiplex PCR assay. TCRdb re-hosts the immuneACCESS table, in-frame sequences only. Its copies lack some clones; in the studies checked, an unresolved V gene accounts for under half of them, and the cause for the rest is not known. The sample contains approximately 110,000 clones, approximately 85% of them found a single time. Jointly, the top ten make up 3.2% of the sample. The sequenced sample was peripheral blood. These receptors came from a woman at least 80 years old with COVID-19, enrolled during active disease.

J is TRBJ2-2 and V is TRBV4-2, with 7 bases identical to TRBD2. The length of the CDR3 is 16 residues. The V gene's germline CDR1 is LGHNA and CDR2 YNFKEQ. After removal of 3 bases from V and 5 bases from J, the junction contained 9 bases not matched to a gene. CDR3 residues: CASSQEGGAGTGELFF. The CDR3 DNA is TGTGCCAGCAGCCAGGAGGGAGGGGCGGGTACCGGGGAGCTGTTTTTT.

This rearrangement joins TRBV7-2 to TRBJ1-1; D not resolved. The germline CDR1 and CDR2 sequences are SGHTA and FQGNSA. Trimming stripped 3 bases from V and 5 bases from J, with 16 bases between. CDR3 size: 15 residues. CDR3 sequence (DNA): TGTGCCAGCAGCTTGGTTGGAGGGAGAGAGACTGAAGCTTTCTTT. It translates to CASSLVGGRETEAFF. The complete variable domain, with remaining parts taken from reference TRBV7-2 and TRBJ1-1, reads GAGVSQSPSNKVTEKGKDVELRCDPISGHTALYWYRQSLGQGLEFLIYFQGNSAPDKSGLPSDRFSAERTGGSVSTLTIQRTQQEDSAVYLCASSLVGGRETEAFFGQGTRLTVV.

The table lists this clone with a few counts. The V call is TRBV5-4, the J call TRBJ1-5; possibly TRBD1 for D (5 bases). The CDR3 runs to 14 residues. The ends were cut back, 2 bases at V and 1 base at J, with 7 bases in the middle. CDR1 is SGHNT and CDR2 is YYREEE in the germline V gene (reference sequence). The CDR3 reads CASSFAGSNQPQHF. In DNA, the CDR3 is TGTGCCAGCAGCTTTGCAGGGAGCAATCAGCCCCAGCATTTT. The full variable domain, rest sourced from reference TRBV5-4 and TRBJ1-5, is ETGVTQSPTHLIKTRGQQVTLRCSSQSGHNTVSWYQQALGQGPQFIFQYYREEENGRGNFPPRFSGLQFPNYSSELNVNALELDDSALYLCASSFAGSNQPQHFGDGTRLSIL.

The chain uses TRBV6-6 and TRBJ2-1; D call uncertain. CDR1 and CDR2 from the germline V gene are MNHNY and SVGAGI (reference sequence). This CDR3 contains 11 residues. V was cut by 11 bases and J by 2 bases, with 7 bases left in between. CDR3 DNA sequence: TGTGCCTTAGCAGCCTACAATGAGCAGTTCTTC. This sequence encodes CALAAYNEQFF.

This chain links TRBV3-1 (or the pseudogene TRBV3-2) with TRBJ2-1; a weak D match, TRBD1 (6 bases). Germline V gene lookup returns CDR1 LGHDT and CDR2 YNNKEL (reference sequence). The CDR3 length is 15 residues. V was trimmed by 3 bases and J by 3 bases, leaving 12 bases between them. In nucleotides, the CDR3 is TGTGCCAGCAGCCATAACAGGGTTCTCTACAATGAGCAGTTCTTC. This encodes CASSHNRVLYNEQFF.

This sequence joins TRBV19 and TRBJ1-5; weak D call: TRBD1 (5 bases). CDR1 is LNHDA and CDR2 is SQIVND in the germline V gene (reference sequence). This CDR3 contains 15 residues. The germline V and J ends were trimmed by 3 bases and 0 bases, with 9 bases remaining between them. CDR3 in amino acids: CASSMPGDSNQPQHF. The DNA of the CDR3 is TGTGCCAGTAGTATGCCGGGGGATAGCAATCAGCCCCAGCATTTT.

The rearrangement joins TRBV27 to TRBJ2-7; a weak D match, TRBD1 (6 bases). This CDR3 comprises 13 residues. With 5 bases removed from V and 4 bases from J, the gap between germline ends came to 12 bases. Per germline, CDR1 MNHEY and CDR2 SMNVEV (reference sequence). The CDR3 DNA follows: TGTGCCAGCAGTACTGGGGGCCGGTACGAGCAGTACTTC. The encoded protein is CASSTGGRYEQYF.

The chain links TRBV27 to TRBJ1-5; 9 bases map to TRBD1. This CDR3 has 14 residues. Per germline, CDR1 MNHEY and CDR2 SMNVEV (reference sequence). V lost 8 bases and J lost 4; bases outside the gene matches: 6. CDR3 protein: CASGTGGRNQPQHF. The CDR3 DNA is TGTGCCAGCGGCACAGGGGGCCGGAATCAGCCCCAGCATTTT.

This chain links TRBV5-6 with TRBJ1-1; no reliable D call. V was cut by 4 bases and J by 0 bases, with 7 bases left in between. The V gene's germline CDR1 is SGHDT and CDR2 YYEEEE. There are 13 residues in the CDR3. The CDR3 bases are TGTGCCAGCAGCCGTGACTTGAACACTGAAGCTTTCTTT. This sequence encodes CASSRDLNTEAFF.

The chain combines TRBV10-3 with TRBJ2-1; tentatively, D is TRBD2 (6 bases). The CDR3 runs to 15 residues. V was cut by 2 bases and J by 4 bases, with 12 bases left in between. CDR1 and CDR2 (germline): ENHRY, SYGVKD. CDR3 sequence: CAISEGTGVYNEQFF. DNA of the CDR3: TGTGCCATCAGTGAGGGGACGGGAGTGTACAATGAGCAGTTCTTC.

The rearrangement joins TRBV6-5 to TRBJ2-3; 11 nucleotides match TRBD2. The CDR3 loop spans 14 amino acids. Germline V gives CDR1 MNHEY, CDR2 SVGAGI. The J segment lost 3 bases and the V segment lost 7 bases, leaving 3 bases of the junction unmatched. CDR3 sequence: CASKTSGSTDTQYF. CDR3 nucleotide sequence: TGTGCCAGCAAAACTAGCGGGAGTACAGATACGCAGTATTTT.

The rearrangement joins TRBV12-3 or TRBV12-4 to TRBJ2-5; D unresolved. This CDR3 is 13 amino acids long. Trimming left V 3 bases short and J 3 bases short, with 8 bases between. The CDR3 DNA is TGTGCCAGCAGTTTTGGTAGAAAAGAGACCCAGTACTTC. Residues: CASSFGRKETQYF.

The V and J genes are TRBV7-9 and TRBJ2-5, with 16 bases fitting TRBD2. Germline V gives CDR1 SEHNR, CDR2 FQNEAQ (reference sequence). V trimming: 5 bases; J trimming: 6 bases; junction bases outside the gene matches: 9. The length of the CDR3 is 17 residues. The CDR3 nucleotides are TGTGCCAGCAGCCCAGGGACTAGCGGGAGGGATAGGAAGACCCAGTACTTC. This translates into CASSPGTSGRDRKTQYF.

V gene TRBV24-1 combines with J gene TRBJ2-1, with D perhaps matching TRBD2 (6 bases). V was trimmed by 3 bases and J by 4 bases, leaving 6 bases between them. The CDR3 consists of 13 residues. The germline gives CDR1 KGHDR, CDR2 SFDVKD. CDR3: CATSDAGYNEQFF. CDR3 nucleotides: TGTGCCACCAGTGATGCGGGGTACAATGAGCAGTTCTTC.

This chain's CDR3 is CAAQGPLAEAYEQYF. CDR3 nucleotides: TGTGCCGCCCAGGGGCCCCTTGCGGAAGCCTACGAGCAGTACTTC. The gene calls are TRBV28 and TRBJ2-7; D is possibly TRBD1 (6 bases). CDR1 is MDHEN, CDR2 SYDVKM, per germline. The CDR3 has 15 amino acids. V shed 11 bases and J shed 2 bases, with 22 bases lying between them.

The CDR3 bases are TGTGCCAGCAGTGGCCTAGGCAACCAAGAGACCCAGTACTTC. This sequence encodes CASSGLGNQETQYF. This chain links TRBV25-1 with TRBJ2-5; D gene uncertain. The germline V gene has CDR1 MGHDK and CDR2 SYGVNS. Trimming cost V 4 bases and J 0 bases, with 9 bases left between them. CDR3 length equals 14 residues. Combining the CDR3 with reference TRBV25-1 and TRBJ2-5 gives the whole variable domain EADIYQTPRYLVIGTGKKITLECSQTMGHDKMYWYQQDPGMELHLIHYSYGVNSTEKGDLSSESTVSRIRTEHFPLTLESARPSHTSQYLCASSGLGNQETQYFGPGTRLLVL.

V usage is TRBV29-1 and J usage is TRBJ2-2; D may be TRBD1 (6 bases). Looked up from germline, CDR1 is SQVTM and CDR2 is ANQGSEA. V lost 7 bases and J 1 base, leaving 10 bases between the germline ends. The CDR3 loop spans 13 amino acids. CDR3: CSGGTRNTGELFF. The CDR3 nucleotides read TGCAGCGGAGGGACACGGAACACCGGGGAGCTGTTTTTT.

This chain uses TRBV16 with TRBJ2-7; the D gene is possibly TRBD1 (5 bases). V shed 2 bases and J shed 3 bases, with 8 bases lying between them. This CDR3 comprises 13 residues. Per the germline V gene, CDR1 is KGHSY and CDR2 is FQNENV. The CDR3 DNA follows: TGTGCCAGCAGCCAAACAGGCGACTACGAGCAGTACTTC. It is translated as CASSQTGDYEQYF.

The V and J genes are TRBV5-1 and TRBJ2-3, with 9 bases that match TRBD1. This CDR3 has 15 amino acids. V was pared by 0 bases and J by 5 bases, with 4 bases of the junction left unmatched. Germline values: CDR1 SGHRS, CDR2 YFSETQ. Here the CDR3 reads CASSLGTGVIDTQYF. DNA for the CDR3: TGCGCCAGCAGCTTGGGGACAGGGGTAATAGATACGCAGTATTTT.

This chain joins TRBV11-1 and TRBJ1-1; the D gene is possibly TRBD1 (5 bases). The CDR3 consists of 14 residues. V was pared by 5 bases and J by 6 bases, with 16 bases between. Germline V gene data show CDR1 as SGHAT and CDR2 as FQDESV (reference sequence). The CDR3: CASSLNTGYSEAFF. Written as DNA, the CDR3 is TGTGCCAGCAGCCTCAATACAGGATACTCTGAAGCTTTCTTT. The complete variable domain, with remaining parts taken from reference TRBV11-1 and TRBJ1-1, reads EAEVAQSPRYKITEKSQAVAFWCDPISGHATLYWYRQILGQGPELLVQFQDESVVDDSQLPKDRFSAERLKGVDSTLKIQPAELGDSAMYLCASSLNTGYSEAFFGQGTRLTVV.

The chain combines TRBV6-6 with TRBJ2-7; 10 positions agree with TRBD1. This CDR3 region has 13 residues. V lost 6 bases to trimming and J lost 3 bases; unmatched junction nucleotides: 2. Germline V gene data show CDR1 as MNHNY and CDR2 as SVGAGI (reference sequence). The CDR3 sequence: CASRGTGDYEQYF. In DNA form, the CDR3 reads TGTGCCAGCAGAGGGACAGGGGACTACGAGCAGTACTTC.

V usage is TRBV4-3 and J usage is TRBJ2-5; D may be TRBD1 (5 bases). The germline V and J ends were trimmed by 5 bases and 4 bases, with 11 bases remaining between them. Germline CDR1 LGHNA, CDR2 YSLEER. This CDR3 contains 13 residues. Written as DNA, the CDR3 is TGCGCCAGCAGCTCCCGACAGCCAGAGACCCAGTACTTC. This codes for CASSSRQPETQYF.

The chain couples TRBV7-2 to TRBJ1-3; no clear D. This CDR3 has 17 amino acids. V shed 4 bases and J shed 0 bases, with 16 bases lying between them. CDR1 SGHTA and CDR2 FQGNSA come from the germline V gene. CDR3: CASSSLGREGSGNTIYF. The DNA of the CDR3 is TGTGCCAGCAGCTCTCTCGGTCGGGAGGGCTCTGGAAACACCATATATTTT.

This clone was observed a single time. This rearrangement joins TRBV28 to TRBJ1-5; D call uncertain. Per the germline V gene, CDR1 is MDHEN and CDR2 is SYDVKM. V gave up 8 bases and J gave up 5 bases, with 10 bases separating them. This CDR3 region has 12 residues. The CDR3 reads CASHAADQPQHF. The CDR3 DNA reads TGTGCCAGCCACGCGGCTGATCAGCCCCAGCATTTT.

The chain couples TRBV5-5 to TRBJ2-1; 8 nucleotides align to TRBD2. Germline values: CDR1 SGHKS, CDR2 YYEKEE (reference sequence). The V segment lost 5 bases and the J segment 8 bases; nucleotides outside the gene matches: 6. The CDR3 is 13 residues long. The CDR3, as DNA: TGTGCCAGCAGACCGGGACTAGTGGATGAGCAGTTCTTC. Protein sequence: CASRPGLVDEQFF.

The chain joins TRBV28 to TRBJ2-7; no clear D gene. The CDR3 runs to 13 residues. V shed 6 bases and J shed 5 bases, with 14 bases lying between them. Germline CDR1 MDHEN, CDR2 SYDVKM. CDR3 DNA sequence: TGTGCCAGCAGGGTTAGCAATACCCACGAGCAGTACTTC. Amino acids: CASRVSNTHEQYF.

The chain combines TRBV6-6 with TRBJ1-1; D may be TRBD1 (5 bases). Germline V gives CDR1 MNHNY, CDR2 SVGAGI (reference sequence). The CDR3 covers 13 residues. The V end was cut by 5 bases, the J end by 1 base, with 8 bases between. The CDR3: CASSMDKNTEAFF. The CDR3 DNA is TGTGCCAGCAGTATGGACAAGAACACTGAAGCTTTCTTT.

This clone was recorded once. The rearrangement uses TRBV7-2 and TRBJ2-1, with D tentatively TRBD2 (6 bases). With 4 bases removed from V and 3 bases from J, the gap between germline ends came to 13 bases. Germline loops: CDR1 SGHTA, CDR2 FQGNSA. There are 15 residues in the CDR3. In DNA, the CDR3 is TGTGCCAGCAGCTCCAACCGGGACTTCTACAATGAGCAGTTCTTC. As protein: CASSSNRDFYNEQFF.